The T cell receptor (beta chain) under discussion was sequenced for a study of cytomegalovirus exposure and HLA in healthy donors. Study-level points and caveats: Researchers had no immune exposure information except CMV serostatus available. Judged likely to be a sequencing artifact was a cluster of highly shared sequence variants.

V lost 7 bases to trimming and J lost 4 bases; unmatched junction nucleotides: 2. CDR1 is SGHTA and CDR2 is FQGNSA in the germline V gene. There are 13 residues in the CDR3. Of note for this clone: Antigen: not known.

This PCR relied on a set of 60 Vbeta primers and 13 Jbeta primers. Clones were sequenced by immunoSEQ multiplex PCR, and TCRdb holds only the in-frame ones, with some missing. The sample data list 90,000 to 120,000 clones. The J gene is TRBJ2-1, the V gene TRBV7-2; 9 positions match TRBD1. This clonotype was obtained from a man in his forties or fifties in good health and CMV-seronegative. Sequenced material: PBMCs. The CDR3 region is CASKQGAYNEQFF. The CDR3 coding sequence is TGTGCCAGCAAACAGGGGGCATACAATGAGCAGTTCTTC.